Listed below are T cell receptor beta chains from one sample, sequenced in a study of OX40 agonist ivuxolimab in advanced cancers. Profiled with immunoSEQ multiplex PCR; TCRdb holds only in-frame clones, not every one. The table has about 84,000 clones, roughly nine tenths seen once. Material: CD4+ or CD8+ T cells sorted from blood, obtained in a trial of the OX40 agonist ivuxolimab. These receptors were collected from an adult with an advanced solid tumor such as melanoma, head and neck, liver or kidney cancer. Each CDR3 is given with its conserved first and last residue. D genes are given only for firm matches. Clone size appears in some rows only: once, few, many, or a class for an expanded clone.

size: .; J: TRBJ1-2; D: TRBD1; V: TRBV5-1; CDR3: CASSPGAQGASSYGYTF; DNA: TGCGCCAGCAGTCCCGGAGCACAGGGGGCGTCCAGCTATGGCTACACCTTC
size: .; J: TRBJ1-1; D: .; V: TRBV29-1; CDR3: CSVLFGGRPWMNTEAFF; DNA: TGCAGCGTCCTGTTTGGGGGAAGACCTTGGATGAACACTGAAGCTTTCTTT
size: .; J: TRBJ1-2; D: TRBD1; V: TRBV5-1; CDR3: CASSLEDRPDYGYTF; DNA: TGCGCCAGCAGCTTGGAGGACAGGCCTGACTATGGCTACACCTTC
size: few; J: TRBJ1-6; D: .; V: TRBV5-1; CDR3: CASSLGGAVADSPLHF; DNA: TGCGCCAGCAGCTTGGGGGGTGCAGTTGCGGATTCACCCCTCCACTTT
size: .; J: TRBJ2-5; D: TRBD2; V: TRBV6-6; CDR3: CASSYFEVAGLETQYF; DNA: TGTGCCAGCAGTTACTTTGAAGTAGCGGGGTTGGAGACCCAGTACTTC
size: .; J: TRBJ2-2; D: .; V: TRBV11-3; CDR3: CASSLGLAGELFF; DNA: TGTGCCAGCAGCTTAGGTTTGGCCGGGGAGCTGTTTTTT
size: .; J: TRBJ2-3; D: TRBD2; V: TRBV4-3; CDR3: CASSQQLGTSGRLSIADTQYF; DNA: TGCGCCAGCAGCCAACAACTAGGGACTAGCGGGAGACTATCGATCGCAGATACGCAGTATTTT
size: .; J: TRBJ2-1; D: TRBD1; V: TRBV11-1; CDR3: CASSTDRGNEQFF; DNA: TGTGCCAGCAGCACGGACAGGGGCAATGAGCAGTTCTTC
size: .; J: TRBJ1-4; D: .; V: TRBV23-1; CDR3: CASSPRTPAPNEKLFF; DNA: TGCGCCAGCAGTCCGCGGACGCCGGCCCCTAATGAAAAACTGTTTTTT
size: .; J: TRBJ1-1; D: .; V: TRBV10-1; CDR3: CASRPGQMNTEAFF; DNA: TGCGCCAGCAGACCGGGACAAATGAACACTGAAGCTTTCTTT
size: .; J: TRBJ1-1; D: TRBD1; V: TRBV5-1; CDR3: CASRWFAGGNTEAFF; DNA: TGCGCCAGCAGATGGTTCGCAGGGGGGAACACTGAAGCTTTCTTT
size: .; J: TRBJ1-4; D: TRBD1; V: TRBV2; CDR3: CASSVGAGGSEKLFF; DNA: TGTGCCAGCAGTGTCGGGGCAGGGGGCTCGGAAAAACTGTTTTTT
size: .; J: TRBJ1-5; D: .; V: TRBV5-6; CDR3: CASSSIRGSGQPQHF; DNA: TGTGCCAGCAGTTCGATCAGGGGATCGGGCCAGCCCCAGCATTTT
size: .; J: TRBJ2-5; D: .; V: TRBV5-1; CDR3: CASSFGRFQETQYF; DNA: TGCGCCAGCAGCTTTGGACGGTTCCAAGAGACCCAGTACTTC
size: .; J: TRBJ1-5; D: .; V: TRBV19; CDR3: CASSMSPQANQPQHF; DNA: TGTGCCAGTAGTATGAGTCCCCAGGCTAATCAGCCCCAGCATTTT
size: .; J: TRBJ2-2; D: TRBD1; V: TRBV9; CDR3: CASSVEQGAGELFF; DNA: TGTGCCAGCAGCGTAGAACAGGGGGCCGGGGAGCTGTTTTTT
size: .; J: TRBJ1-3; D: .; V: TRBV11-2; CDR3: CATLWQGTGNTIYF; DNA: TGTGCCACTCTGTGGCAGGGTACTGGAAACACCATATATTTT
size: .; J: TRBJ1-1; D: TRBD1; V: TRBV6-5; CDR3: CASRTGGQQNTEAFF; DNA: TGTGCCAGCAGGACGGGGGGACAGCAAAACACTGAAGCTTTCTTT
size: few; J: TRBJ1-4; D: .; V: TRBV28; CDR3: CASSPYRFEKLFF; DNA: TGTGCCAGCAGTCCGTACAGGTTTGAAAAACTGTTTTTT
size: once; J: TRBJ1-1; D: .; V: TRBV5-6; CDR3: CASSLVSGGTEAFF; DNA: TGTGCCAGCAGCTTGGTGAGCGGTGGGACTGAAGCTTTCTTT
size: .; J: TRBJ1-5; D: .; V: TRBV6-1; CDR3: CASSEASGSQPQHF; DNA: TGTGCCAGCAGTGAAGCTTCGGGGAGCCAGCCCCAGCATTTT
size: .; J: TRBJ1-5; D: TRBD1; V: TRBV2; CDR3: CASGGTGGPQPQHF; DNA: TGTGCCAGCGGCGGGACAGGCGGCCCTCAGCCCCAGCATTTT